This T cell receptor beta chain came from a study of blood T cells in healthy people across ages. Study-wide context: Every two T cells gave about one barcoded beta molecule via template switching.

Germline-derived CDR1 and CDR2 are KGHSH and LQKENI. The CDR3 has 14 residues. V was cut by 2 bases and J by 5 bases, with 12 bases left in between. Sample-barcoded 5' priming and a J-beta primer mix drove a second PCR of about 6 to 12 cycles. The template-switch adaptor, which had 12 random nucleotides, put a tag on each cDNA molecule. Using its own MiXCR run on the 5' RACE reads, TCRdb lists one record per CDR3 protein. This sample has about 800,000 distinct CDR3 sequences, with roughly 25% found just once. The data also belong to a second study, concerning T cells of mothers and their children. This second study notes: Roughly 6 children, together with their three healthy Caucasian mothers, made up the donors.

The receptor was isolated from a boy between 10 and 17 years old in good health. Sequenced input: blood. This chain connects TRBV18 to TRBJ2-5, with D perhaps matching TRBD2 (6 bases). Here the CDR3 DNA reads TGTGCCAGCTCACCAACTAGCAGGACGGAGACCCAGTACTTC. It yields the protein CASSPTSRTETQYF.